The 31 T cell receptor beta chains presented below share a single source sample, sequenced in a study of metastatic and nonmetastatic thyroid tumors (dated by TCRdb to 2020 to 2021). No patient had received any treatment before thyroid surgery. Library preparation used PCR. TCRdb names Illumina HiSeq 4000 as the instrument used. TCRdb reworked the public reads: Q25 trimming with fastp, MiXCR clone assembly, productive beta chains retained. This sample has around 45,000 clones in its table, and approximately 3% of those were observed once. The ten top clones hold 7.5% to 10% of the sample. Sequenced: blood. These receptors were taken from a female donor with papillary thyroid cancer or a benign thyroid nodule (not recorded which). Some clones in this sample may be carry-over from other donors' samples.

In its sample, this clone is medium-sized. V usage is TRBV19 and J usage is TRBJ1-5; D uncertain. The germline V gene encodes CDR1 LNHDA and CDR2 SQIVND (reference sequence). CDR3 length: 15 residues. V lost 0 bases, J lost 4 bases, and 10 bases lay in between. In nucleotides, the CDR3 is TGTGCCAGTAGTATAGAAGCAGGTTATAATCAGCCCCAGCATTTT. It is translated as CASSIEAGYNQPQHF.

This clone was picked up many times. A much larger clone sits a single nucleotide away, making a read error possible. This chain connects TRBV18 to TRBJ1-5; unclear D gene. This CDR3 has 15 residues. Germline V gene data show CDR1 as KGHSH and CDR2 as LQKENI. Here the CDR3 reads CAGSPNPGGDQPQHF. The CDR3 DNA sequence: TGTGCCGGCTCACCAAATCCAGGAGGCGATCAGCCCCAGCATTTT.

This clone was seen at least ten times. V gene TRBV19 combines with J gene TRBJ2-1; D call uncertain. The CDR3 sequence is 14 residues long. Between the trimmed V and J ends, which lost 5 bases and 4 bases, there was a span of 12 bases. Germline loops: CDR1 LNHDA, CDR2 SQIVND (reference sequence). CDR3 loop: CASSPWSNYNEQFF. The CDR3 DNA is TGTGCCAGTAGTCCGTGGTCGAATTACAATGAGCAGTTCTTC.

This clone was observed at least ten times. The chain joins TRBV10-3 to TRBJ1-5; D gene uncertain. Deletions cut 0 bases from V and 4 bases from J, with 4 bases between. CDR3 length: 13 residues. Germline CDR1 and CDR2: ENHRY and SYGVKD. CDR3 sequence (DNA): TGTGCCATCAGTGAGTCTTGGAATCAGCCCCAGCATTTT. Translation: CAISESWNQPQHF.

This clone was detected ten times or more. The chain combines TRBV24-1 with TRBJ2-2; D is perhaps TRBD2 (7 bases). Trimming took off 6 bases at V and 6 bases at J, with 16 bases between the two ends. The CDR3 consists of 15 residues. CDR1 is KGHDR, CDR2 SFDVKD, per germline. The CDR3 spells CATSKSLGGPGELFF. In DNA, the CDR3 is TGTGCCACCAGTAAATCCTTGGGGGGGCCCGGGGAGCTGTTTTTT.

This clone has a count of ten or more. The V gene is TRBV7-2, the J gene TRBJ2-7; D is possibly TRBD2 (6 bases). V gave up 5 bases and J gave up 4 bases, with 15 bases separating them. The CDR3 has 14 amino acids. Germline V gene lookup returns CDR1 SGHTA and CDR2 FQGNSA. Here the CDR3 reads CASSRAGGSYEQYF. In DNA form, the CDR3 reads TGTGCCAGCAGCCGAGCAGGAGGGAGTTACGAGCAGTACTTC.

The chain combines TRBV25-1 with TRBJ1-5; maybe TRBD1 (5 bases). The CDR3 is 14 amino acids. V shed 3 bases and J shed 6 bases, with 12 bases lying between them. Germline-derived CDR1 and CDR2 are MGHDK and SYGVNS. CDR3 residues: CASSDGAKGQPQHF. In DNA form, the CDR3 reads TGTGCCAGCAGTGACGGGGCAAAGGGTCAGCCCCAGCATTTT.

This clone showed up many times. This chain connects TRBV3-1 to TRBJ2-7, with 11 bases matching TRBD2. The junction had 7 bases not matched to a gene; V was cut back by 1 base and J by 2 bases. In germline, CDR1 is LGHDT, CDR2 YNNKEL (reference sequence). The CDR3 is 17 amino acids. CDR3 coding DNA: TGTGCCAGCAGCCAAGGATTGGTAGCGGGAGGGACCTACGAGCAGTACTTC. Translating gives CASSQGLVAGGTYEQYF.

This clone was seen more than once but under ten times. The chain employs TRBV2 and TRBJ2-1; 7 nucleotides match TRBD2. V trimming: 8 bases; J trimming: 6 bases; junction bases outside the gene matches: 7. The CDR3 contains 13 residues. The germline CDR1 and CDR2 sequences are SNHLY and FYNNEI. This CDR3 reads CASRAGEINEQFF. The DNA of the CDR3 is TGTGCCAGCCGGGCGGGAGAGATCAATGAGCAGTTCTTC. Based on the CDR3 plus reference TRBV2 and TRBJ2-1, the full variable domain is EPEVTQTPSHQVTQMGQEVILRCVPISNHLYFYWYRQILGQKVEFLVSFYNNEISEKSEIFDDQFSVERPDGSNFTLKIRSTKLEDSAMYFCASRAGEINEQFFGPGTRLTVL.

This clone was counted ten times or more. V is TRBV20-1 and J is TRBJ1-1; D perhaps matches TRBD1 (6 bases). The germline V and J ends were trimmed by 1 base and 0 bases, with 12 bases remaining between them. The V gene's germline CDR1 is DFQATT and CDR2 SNEGSKA (reference sequence). The CDR3 has 15 residues. The CDR3 sequence: CSARVPGHVNTEAFF. The DNA of the CDR3 is TGCAGTGCTAGAGTCCCGGGACACGTGAACACTGAAGCTTTCTTT.

This clone was recorded a few times. V is TRBV10-1 and J is TRBJ2-3; 7 nucleotides align to TRBD2. Germline V gives CDR1 WNHNN, CDR2 SYGVQD (reference sequence). This CDR3 has 15 amino acids. After removal of 0 bases from V and 0 bases from J, the junction contained 0 bases not matched to a gene. The CDR3 nucleotides read TGCGCCAGCAGTGAGTCTAGCGGGAGCACAGATACGCAGTATTTT. Protein sequence: CASSESSGSTDTQYF.

This clone was picked up many times. The genes are TRBV9 and TRBJ2-5; tentative D call: TRBD2 (5 bases). V was clipped by 0 bases and J by 1 base, with 10 bases between them. Germline CDR1 SGDLS, CDR2 YYNGEE. The CDR3 loop spans 15 amino acids. The CDR3 DNA is TGTGCCAGCAGCGTAGATGTAGCGCTCCAAGAGACCCAGTACTTC. Translating it yields CASSVDVALQETQYF.

In its sample, this clone was seen a few times. The rearrangement joins TRBV20-1 to TRBJ1-2, with 8 bases identical to TRBD1. The CDR3 totals 13 residues. Germline assignment: CDR1 DFQATT and CDR2 SNEGSKA (reference sequence). V gave up 4 bases and J gave up 13 bases; unmatched junction bases: 14. In DNA form, the CDR3 reads TGCAGTGCTAAGTGGACAGGGATCGAAGATCGCACCTTC. The encoded protein is CSAKWTGIEDRTF.

In this sample, this clone turned up many times. The chain carries TRBV28 and TRBJ2-7, with D uncertain. CDR3 length equals 13 residues. With 5 bases removed from V and 0 bases from J, the gap between germline ends came to 8 bases. Germline V gene sequence: CDR1 MDHEN, CDR2 SYDVKM. The DNA for the CDR3 is TGTGCCAGCAGTATAGATAGCTCCTACGAGCAGTACTTC. Encoded protein: CASSIDSSYEQYF.

This clone has only a few counts. V usage is TRBV20-1 and J usage is TRBJ1-1; no reliable D call. Germline lookup yields CDR1 DFQATT and CDR2 SNEGSKA (reference sequence). The CDR3 runs to 13 residues. Between the trimmed V and J ends, which lost 3 bases and 1 base, there was a span of 9 bases. The CDR3 coding sequence is TGCAGTGCTAGTCAGGAGGGGAACACTGAAGCTTTCTTT. Translation gives CSASQEGNTEAFF.

This clone is medium-sized (0.01 to 0.1%) by share. The chain employs TRBV30 and TRBJ1-6; TRBD1 is a possible D gene (5 bases). This CDR3 contains 13 residues. Trimming stripped 3 bases from V and 6 bases from J, with 9 bases between. Germline lookup yields CDR1 GTSNPN and CDR2 SVGIG (reference sequence). CDR3 residues: CAWSLQGNSPLHF. The CDR3 region has the DNA TGTGCCTGGAGCCTGCAGGGTAATTCACCCCTCCACTTT.

This clone was counted many times. The CDR3 here is CASSRGPGYNEQFF. The CDR3 DNA sequence: TGTGCCAGCAGCCGTGGGCCCGGATACAATGAGCAGTTCTTC. This sequence joins TRBV3-1 and TRBJ2-1, with unresolved D. Trimming took off 4 bases at V and 4 bases at J, with 11 bases between the two ends. The CDR3 sequence is 14 residues long. Looked up from germline, CDR1 is LGHDT and CDR2 is YNNKEL (reference sequence).

This clone was counted between two and nine times. The chain employs TRBV12-3 or TRBV12-4 and TRBJ1-5; no reliable D call. The CDR3 has 14 amino acids. The ends were cut back, 1 base at V and 3 bases at J, with 7 bases in the middle. The CDR3 loop is CASSLGGHNQPQHF. CDR3 DNA sequence: TGTGCCAGCAGTTTAGGCGGGCACAATCAGCCCCAGCATTTT.

This clone was found a few times. The J gene is TRBJ2-1, the V gene TRBV27; 7 positions agree with TRBD2. Germline CDR1 reads MNHEY; CDR2 reads SMNVEV (reference sequence). The CDR3 has 15 residues. Trimming cost V 2 bases and J 2 bases; bases outside gene matches: 3. In DNA form, the CDR3 reads TGTGCCAGCAGTTTAGCGGGAGAGGCCTACAATGAGCAGTTCTTC. Translation gives CASSLAGEAYNEQFF.

This clone appeared a few times. CDR3 region: CASSEALGYTQYF. The CDR3 DNA is TGTGCCAGCAGTGAAGCTCTGGGATATACGCAGTATTTT. V gene TRBV6-1 combines with J gene TRBJ2-3, with no clear D. CDR3 length: 13 residues. Trimming left V 0 bases short and J 7 bases short, with 8 bases between. Germline loops: CDR1 MNHNS, CDR2 SASEGT.

This clone was counted at least ten times. V gene TRBV7-8 combines with J gene TRBJ2-7; D unclear. Germline CDR1 is SGHVS and CDR2 is FQNEAQ. The V end was cut by 5 bases, the J end by 3 bases, with 14 bases between. The CDR3 is 14 residues long. The DNA of the CDR3 is TGTGCCAGCAGCATCCGAGAGACCCTCTACGAGCAGTACTTC. It specifies CASSIRETLYEQYF.

This clone was picked up many times. A much larger clone lies a single base off, so this may be a read error. The CDR3 does not close with the conserved phenylalanine or tryptophan, likely indicating a read error. The rearrangement links TRBV6-1 to TRBJ1-6; D gene uncertain. In germline, CDR1 is MNHNS, CDR2 SASEGT. Trimming removed 7 bases from V and 11 bases from J, with 18 bases in between. The CDR3 runs 14 residues. The CDR3 DNA sequence: TGTGCCAGCACTTCCACAGAGGCCGGGGCACCCCTCCACTCT. It specifies CASTSTEAGAPLHS.

This clone was detected many times. The chain uses TRBV5-6 and TRBJ2-1, with D possibly TRBD1 on 5 matching bases. From germline, CDR1 is SGHDT and CDR2 YYEEEE. The ends were cut back, 2 bases at V and 7 bases at J, with 10 bases in the middle. The length of the CDR3 is 13 residues. This CDR3 is CASSFPGKNEQFF. CDR3 nucleotide sequence: TGTGCCAGCAGCTTCCCAGGGAAGAATGAGCAGTTCTTC.

The sample holds many counts of this clone. The chain is built from TRBV7-9 and TRBJ1-1; no clear D. Germline V gene data show CDR1 as SEHNR and CDR2 as FQNEAQ (reference sequence). There are 13 residues in the CDR3. Trimming took 7 bases from V and 3 from J, leaving 12 bases between them. DNA for the CDR3: TGTGCCAGCATCCCAAGTCGGGACACTGAAGCTTTCTTT. It codes for CASIPSRDTEAFF.

This clone has ten or more counts. J is TRBJ1-2 and V is TRBV19; D possibly corresponds to TRBD1 (5 bases). Trimming took 5 bases from V and 8 from J, leaving 15 bases between them. The germline V gene has CDR1 LNHDA and CDR2 SQIVND (reference sequence). The CDR3 has 13 amino acids. The CDR3 region has the DNA TGTGCCAGTAGTCCATCCCGACAGACCGGCTACACCTTC. Its translation is CASSPSRQTGYTF.

With respect to this clone: This CDR3 is also generated by other DNA sequences in the sample. J is TRBJ1-5 and V is TRBV19; TRBD1 matches 9 bases. V shed 7 bases, J shed 7 bases, and the junction held 8 bases outside the gene matches. This CDR3 spans 14 amino acids. From germline, CDR1 is LNHDA and CDR2 SQIVND (reference sequence). The CDR3 DNA reads TGTGCCAGTACTAGGGACAGGGAAAGACAGCCCCAGCATTTT. Amino acid sequence: CASTRDRERQPQHF.

This clone has a count of ten or more. The CDR3 region is CASSQDIGTLNYGYTF. As DNA, the CDR3 is TGTGCCAGCAGCCAAGATATAGGGACCCTAAACTATGGCTACACCTTC. The chain links TRBV3-1 to TRBJ1-2; the D gene is possibly TRBD1 (5 bases). This CDR3 has 16 amino acids. V was trimmed by 0 bases and J by 2 bases, leaving 13 bases between them. The V gene's germline CDR1 is LGHDT and CDR2 YNNKEL (reference sequence).

V is TRBV2 and J is TRBJ2-7; TRBD2 is a possible D gene (5 bases). This CDR3 has 13 amino acids. Trimming pared 7 bases from V and 0 bases from J, leaving 10 bases between. Germline assignment: CDR1 SNHLY and CDR2 FYNNEI. The CDR3: CASKTGYSYEQYF. The CDR3 region has the DNA TGTGCCAGCAAGACGGGGTACTCCTACGAGCAGTACTTC. The whole variable domain, filled in from reference TRBV2 and TRBJ2-7, reads EPEVTQTPSHQVTQMGQEVILRCVPISNHLYFYWYRQILGQKVEFLVSFYNNEISEKSEIFDDQFSVERPDGSNFTLKIRSTKLEDSAMYFCASKTGYSYEQYFGPGTRLTVT.

At least ten counts were recorded for this clone. The genes are TRBV7-9 and TRBJ2-1, with 11 positions matching TRBD2. The junction had 2 bases not matched to a gene; V was cut back by 1 base and J by 0 bases. CDR3 length equals 17 residues. The V gene's germline CDR1 is SEHNR and CDR2 FQNEAQ (reference sequence). The CDR3 DNA is TGTGCCAGCAGCTTAGGACTAGCGGGAAGCTCCTACAATGAGCAGTTCTTC. It translates to CASSLGLAGSSYNEQFF.

This clone was found a few times. The rearrangement links TRBV7-3 to TRBJ1-6, with TRBD1 matching over 7 bases. The CDR3 spans 14 residues. Germline V gene lookup returns CDR1 SGHTA and CDR2 FQGTGA. The ends lost 5 bases at V and 4 bases at J; junction bases unmatched: 2. CDR3 loop: CASSRDRYNSPLHF. CDR3 coding DNA: TGTGCCAGCAGCCGGGACAGATATAATTCACCCCTCCACTTT.

This clone showed up many times. The chain has TRBV5-6 and TRBJ2-3; 8 bases are shared with TRBD1. Germline V gives CDR1 SGHDT, CDR2 YYEEEE. V was clipped by 2 bases and J by 5 bases; unmatched bases: 7. The CDR3 has 15 amino acids. CDR3: CASSLWIGTGDTQYF. The CDR3 DNA is TGTGCCAGCAGCTTATGGATAGGGACAGGAGATACGCAGTATTTT. Variable domain in full (rest from reference TRBV5-6 and TRBJ2-3): DAGVTQSPTHLIKTRGQQVTLRCSPKSGHDTVSWYQQALGQGPQFIFQYYEEEERQRGNFPDRFSGHQFPNYSSELNVNALLLGDSALYLCASSLWIGTGDTQYFGPGTRLTVL.